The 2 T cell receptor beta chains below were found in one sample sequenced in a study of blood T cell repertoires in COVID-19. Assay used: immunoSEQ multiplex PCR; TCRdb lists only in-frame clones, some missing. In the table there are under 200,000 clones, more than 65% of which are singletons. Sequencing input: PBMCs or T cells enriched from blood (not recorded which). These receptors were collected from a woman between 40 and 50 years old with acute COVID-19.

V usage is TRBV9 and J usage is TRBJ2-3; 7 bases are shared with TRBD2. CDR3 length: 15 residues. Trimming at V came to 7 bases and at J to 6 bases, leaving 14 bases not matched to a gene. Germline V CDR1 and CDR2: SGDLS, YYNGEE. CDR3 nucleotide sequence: TGTGCCAGCGGAAGACTAGCTGGGGGTGCCGATACGCAGTATTTT. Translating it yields CASGRLAGGADTQYF.

The CDR3 region is CASSFGLGEGGYTF. CDR3 coding DNA: TGCGCCAGCAGCTTCGGCCTGGGTGAGGGTGGCTACACCTTC. V is TRBV5-1 and J is TRBJ1-2, with unresolved D. This CDR3 comprises 14 residues. Germline V gene sequence: CDR1 SGHRS, CDR2 YFSETQ. V was shortened by 2 bases and J by 7 bases, with 15 bases between the two germline ends. The full variable domain, completed using reference TRBV5-1 and TRBJ1-2, is KAGVTQTPRYLIKTRGQQVTLSCSPISGHRSVSWYQQTPGQGLQFLFEYFSETQRNKGNFPGRFSGRQFSNSRSEMNVSTLELGDSALYLCASSFGLGEGGYTFGSGTRLTVV.